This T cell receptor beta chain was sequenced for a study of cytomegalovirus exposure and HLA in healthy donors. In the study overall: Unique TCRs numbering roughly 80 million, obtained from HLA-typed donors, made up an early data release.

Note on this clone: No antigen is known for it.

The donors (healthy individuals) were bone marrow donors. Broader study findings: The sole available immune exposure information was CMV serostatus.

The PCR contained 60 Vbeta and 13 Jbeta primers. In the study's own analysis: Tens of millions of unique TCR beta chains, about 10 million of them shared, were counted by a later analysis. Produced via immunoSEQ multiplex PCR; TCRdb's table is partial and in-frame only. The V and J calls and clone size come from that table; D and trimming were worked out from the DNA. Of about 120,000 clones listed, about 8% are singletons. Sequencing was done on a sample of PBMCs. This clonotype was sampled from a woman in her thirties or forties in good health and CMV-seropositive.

The CDR3 is CAISETGFAFF. The DNA of the CDR3 is TGTGCCATCAGTGAGACAGGGTTTGCTTTCTTT. The chain recombines TRBV10-3 with TRBJ1-1; maybe TRBD1 (6 bases). Germline V gives CDR1 ENHRY, CDR2 SYGVKD. This CDR3 is 11 amino acids long. The V gene lost 2 bases and the J gene lost 11 bases, with 9 bases spanning the gap.